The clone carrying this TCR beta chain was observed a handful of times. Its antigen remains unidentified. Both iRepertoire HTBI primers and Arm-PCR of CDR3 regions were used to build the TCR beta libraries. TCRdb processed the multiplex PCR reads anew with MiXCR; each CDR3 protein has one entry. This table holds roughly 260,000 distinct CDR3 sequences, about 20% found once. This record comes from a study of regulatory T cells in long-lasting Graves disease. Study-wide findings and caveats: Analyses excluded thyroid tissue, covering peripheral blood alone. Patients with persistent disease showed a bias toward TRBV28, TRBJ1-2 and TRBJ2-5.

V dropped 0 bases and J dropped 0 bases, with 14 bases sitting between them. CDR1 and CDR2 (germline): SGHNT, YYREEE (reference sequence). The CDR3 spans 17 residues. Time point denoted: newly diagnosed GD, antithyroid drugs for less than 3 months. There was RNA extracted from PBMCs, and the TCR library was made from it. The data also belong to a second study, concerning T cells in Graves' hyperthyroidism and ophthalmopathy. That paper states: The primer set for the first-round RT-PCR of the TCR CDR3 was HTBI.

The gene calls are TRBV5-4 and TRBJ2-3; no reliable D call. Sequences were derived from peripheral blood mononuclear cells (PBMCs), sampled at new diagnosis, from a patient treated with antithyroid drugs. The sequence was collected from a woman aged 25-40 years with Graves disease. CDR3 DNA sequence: TGTGCCAGCAGCTTGGGCCCCGGCGACCTAAGCACAGATACGCAGTATTTT. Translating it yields CASSLGPGDLSTDTQYF. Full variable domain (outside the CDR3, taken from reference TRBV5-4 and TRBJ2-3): ETGVTQSPTHLIKTRGQQVTLRCSSQSGHNTVSWYQQALGQGPQFIFQYYREEENGRGNFPPRFSGLQFPNYSSELNVNALELDDSALYLCASSLGPGDLSTDTQYFGPGTRLTVL.